The TCR beta chain described here comes from a study of cytomegalovirus exposure and HLA in healthy donors. With regard to this clone: Antigen unknown.

Points from the study as a whole: A later analysis, which compared TCR beta chains of equal frequency, found the HLA-associated ones more clonally expanded.

Trimming pared 1 base from V and 10 bases from J, leaving 11 bases between. CDR1 and CDR2 (germline): SGHTA, FQGNSA. The CDR3 has 14 residues. The PCR had 60 Vbeta and 13 Jbeta primers. Some clones are missing from TCRdb's copy, which holds only in-frame ones; the method was immunoSEQ multiplex PCR. The profile shows 90,000 to 120,000 clones, 60% to 80% of them singletons. This receptor was taken from a man aged 18 to 30 in good health and CMV-seronegative. This chain joins TRBV7-2 and TRBJ1-6; no definite D call. Input material: PBMCs. The chain's CDR3 is CASSLVWQNSPLHF. CDR3 bases: TGTGCCAGCAGCTTAGTCTGGCAAAACTCACCCCTCCACTTT.